This T cell receptor beta chain derives from a study of cytomegalovirus exposure and HLA in healthy donors. This clone was seen only a few times. Assay used: immunoSEQ multiplex PCR; TCRdb lists only in-frame clones, some missing. The data contain 300,000 to 400,000 clones, around 86% of them seen just once; the ten biggest clones take up 0.65% to 0.95%. Trimming cost V 6 bases and J 1 base; bases outside gene matches: 20. The germline V gene encodes CDR1 SNHLY and CDR2 FYNNEI. The CDR3 has 19 residues. The clonotype was recovered from a woman aged 18 to 35 in good health and CMV-seronegative. The sample consisted of PBMCs. The chain uses TRBV2 and TRBJ1-1, with TRBD1 matching 7 bases. In DNA, the CDR3 is TGTGCCAGCAGCGCCACGAAGGGGCAGGGGGACTTCACGAACACTGAAGCTTTCTTT. It codes for CASSATKGQGDFTNTEAFF.